Listed below are T cell receptor beta chains from one sample, sequenced in a study of blood T cell repertoires in COVID-19. Profiling relied on immunoSEQ multiplex PCR, and the TCRdb table lists in-frame clones only, not all of them. The sample records 290,000 or so clones, almost 90% being singletons. The source material was PBMCs or T cells enriched from blood (not recorded which). The receptors originated from a woman aged 18-35 years with acute COVID-19. Both conserved end residues are part of each CDR3. A D gene is named only where the DNA matches it firmly. Clone size, where shown, is once, few, many, or a class for clones that have expanded.

d_call: TRBD1; clone_size: .; v_call: TRBV7-6; j_call: TRBJ1-2; cdr3_nt: TGTGCCAGCAGCCGAAAGATCGGGACAGGGGACATTAACTATGGCTACACCTTC; cdr3_aa: CASSRKIGTGDINYGYTF
d_call: .; clone_size: .; v_call: TRBV24-1; j_call: TRBJ2-7; cdr3_nt: TGTGCCACCAGTGGGACAGACTACTACGAGCAGTACTTC; cdr3_aa: CATSGTDYYEQYF
d_call: .; clone_size: .; v_call: TRBV11-2; j_call: TRBJ2-7; cdr3_nt: TGTGCCAGCAGCTCTACAGGGAACGAGCAGTACTTC; cdr3_aa: CASSSTGNEQYF
d_call: .; clone_size: once; v_call: TRBV7-2; j_call: TRBJ1-1; cdr3_nt: TGTGCCAGCAGCCCACACTCAGGGCCGACGAACACTGAAGCTTTCTTT; cdr3_aa: CASSPHSGPTNTEAFF
d_call: .; clone_size: few; v_call: TRBV12-3/TRBV12-4; j_call: TRBJ1-1; cdr3_nt: TGTGCCAGCAACCCCCTATTCTCATTTGAAGCTTTCTTT; cdr3_aa: CASNPLFSFEAFF
d_call: .; clone_size: .; v_call: TRBV2; j_call: TRBJ1-5; cdr3_nt: TGTGCCAGCAGTGAGGCAGTATTAAGTCAGCCCCAGCATTTT; cdr3_aa: CASSEAVLSQPQHF
d_call: .; clone_size: .; v_call: TRBV24-1; j_call: TRBJ2-1; cdr3_nt: TGTGCCACCAGTGATGCCCCGGGACAATACAATGAGCAGTTCTTC; cdr3_aa: CATSDAPGQYNEQFF
d_call: .; clone_size: .; v_call: TRBV3-1/TRBV3-2; j_call: TRBJ1-3; cdr3_nt: TGTGCCAGCAGCCACTTGGGGGCGAGGACTGGAAACACCATATATTTT; cdr3_aa: CASSHLGARTGNTIYF
d_call: TRBD1; clone_size: .; v_call: TRBV3-1/TRBV3-2; j_call: TRBJ2-1; cdr3_nt: TGTGCCAGCAGCCTAAAGACAGGGAGCTCCTACAATGAGCAGTTCTTC; cdr3_aa: CASSLKTGSSYNEQFF
d_call: TRBD1; clone_size: .; v_call: TRBV5-5; j_call: TRBJ1-1; cdr3_nt: TGTGCCAGCAGCGTACAGACCGGGACAGCTACGATTGAAGCTTTCTTT; cdr3_aa: CASSVQTGTATIEAFF
d_call: TRBD1; clone_size: .; v_call: TRBV19; j_call: TRBJ1-5; cdr3_nt: TGTGCCAGTAGTATAGATAGACAGGGGGCCTTTCAGCCCCAGCATTTT; cdr3_aa: CASSIDRQGAFQPQHF
d_call: .; clone_size: .; v_call: TRBV5-1; j_call: TRBJ2-1; cdr3_nt: TGCGCCAGCAGCGCCACTAGCATTGAGCAGTTCTTC; cdr3_aa: CASSATSIEQFF
d_call: TRBD2; clone_size: .; v_call: TRBV11-2; j_call: TRBJ2-2; cdr3_nt: TGTGCCAGCAGCTTAGTAGCGGGATACGACACCGGGGAGCTGTTTTTT; cdr3_aa: CASSLVAGYDTGELFF
d_call: TRBD2; clone_size: .; v_call: TRBV7-3; j_call: TRBJ2-2; cdr3_nt: TGTGCCAGCAGCCAGACTAGCCCCGGGGAGCTGTTTTTT; cdr3_aa: CASSQTSPGELFF
d_call: .; clone_size: once; v_call: TRBV29-1; j_call: TRBJ2-3; cdr3_nt: TGCAGCGTGGAAGACGGACTCTCTAGCACAGATACGCAGTATTTT; cdr3_aa: CSVEDGLSSTDTQYF
d_call: .; clone_size: .; v_call: TRBV10-2; j_call: TRBJ2-7; cdr3_nt: TGCGCCAGCAGTGAGGCGAAACTAGGGCACTCCTACGAGCAGTACTTC; cdr3_aa: CASSEAKLGHSYEQYF
d_call: TRBD2; clone_size: .; v_call: TRBV11-3; j_call: TRBJ2-1; cdr3_nt: TGTGCCAGCAGCCCGGGGGGGCAGGGCTCCTACAATGAGCAGTTCTTC; cdr3_aa: CASSPGGQGSYNEQFF
d_call: .; clone_size: .; v_call: TRBV19; j_call: TRBJ2-7; cdr3_nt: TGTGCCAGTAGCCCCTCTAGGCTGTCGGGGGAGCAGTACTTC; cdr3_aa: CASSPSRLSGEQYF
d_call: .; clone_size: .; v_call: TRBV19; j_call: TRBJ2-1; cdr3_nt: TGTGCCAGTAGTATCCTTAGCCCTAGGAGCTCCTACAATGAGCAGTTCTTC; cdr3_aa: CASSILSPRSSYNEQFF
d_call: .; clone_size: .; v_call: TRBV28; j_call: TRBJ1-1; cdr3_nt: TGTGCCAGCACCTTAGCGGGGGTGGGCGAAGCTTTCTTT; cdr3_aa: CASTLAGVGEAFF
d_call: TRBD1; clone_size: .; v_call: TRBV11-1; j_call: TRBJ1-3; cdr3_nt: TGTGCCAGCAGCCAGGACAGGACTGGAAACACCATATATTTT; cdr3_aa: CASSQDRTGNTIYF
d_call: .; clone_size: .; v_call: TRBV15; j_call: TRBJ1-5; cdr3_nt: TGTGCCACCAGCTTCGGGGGTCAGCCCCAGCATTTT; cdr3_aa: CATSFGGQPQHF
d_call: TRBD2; clone_size: .; v_call: TRBV27; j_call: TRBJ2-7; cdr3_nt: TGTGCCAGCAGTTTTTCGGCTAGCGGGTCTTACGAGCAGTACTTC; cdr3_aa: CASSFSASGSYEQYF
d_call: .; clone_size: .; v_call: TRBV6-4; j_call: TRBJ1-6; cdr3_nt: TGTGCCAGCAGATTAGATGAAAGCTCCTATAATTCACCCCTCCACTTT; cdr3_aa: CASRLDESSYNSPLHF
d_call: .; clone_size: .; v_call: TRBV30; j_call: TRBJ2-7; cdr3_nt: TGTGCCTGGAGAGAGGACACCACCTACGAGCAGTACTTC; cdr3_aa: CAWREDTTYEQYF
d_call: .; clone_size: .; v_call: TRBV19; j_call: TRBJ2-1; cdr3_nt: TGTGCCAGTAGTGGAGAAGGGGCACTATACAATGAGCAGTTCTTC; cdr3_aa: CASSGEGALYNEQFF
d_call: TRBD1; clone_size: .; v_call: TRBV5-1; j_call: TRBJ2-5; cdr3_nt: TGCGCCAGCAGCCTTGCTCGTACAGGGGGAGAGACCCAGTACTTC; cdr3_aa: CASSLARTGGETQYF
d_call: TRBD2; clone_size: .; v_call: TRBV3-1/TRBV3-2; j_call: TRBJ2-1; cdr3_nt: TGTGCCAGCAGCCAAGATGGGTCTAGCGGGATCCACTCCTACAATGAGCAGTTCTTC; cdr3_aa: CASSQDGSSGIHSYNEQFF
d_call: TRBD2; clone_size: .; v_call: TRBV5-1; j_call: TRBJ2-1; cdr3_nt: TGCGCCAGCAGCTCTATGGGACTAGCGGGAGGGCCCAATGAGCAGTTCTTC; cdr3_aa: CASSSMGLAGGPNEQFF
d_call: .; clone_size: .; v_call: TRBV7-9; j_call: TRBJ2-1; cdr3_nt: TGTGCCAGCAGCTTAAATTCGCCTAGCGTATACAATGAGCAGTTCTTC; cdr3_aa: CASSLNSPSVYNEQFF
d_call: TRBD1; clone_size: .; v_call: TRBV7-9; j_call: TRBJ1-4; cdr3_nt: TGTGCCAGCAGCCAACAGGGACAGCCTAATGAAAAACTGTTTTTT; cdr3_aa: CASSQQGQPNEKLFF
d_call: .; clone_size: .; v_call: TRBV5-6; j_call: TRBJ1-2; cdr3_nt: TGTGCCAGCAGCTTGAGGGGGACCGAACATTCAGAAGGCTACACCTTC; cdr3_aa: CASSLRGTEHSEGYTF
d_call: TRBD1; clone_size: .; v_call: TRBV5-6; j_call: TRBJ1-6; cdr3_nt: TGTGCCAGCAGCCCCGACAGGGGGCCGGCGTTCTATAATTCACCCCTCCACTTT; cdr3_aa: CASSPDRGPAFYNSPLHF
d_call: TRBD2; clone_size: .; v_call: TRBV3-1/TRBV3-2; j_call: TRBJ2-5; cdr3_nt: TGTGCCAGCAGCCAAGTAGCGGGAGAGACCCAGTACTTC; cdr3_aa: CASSQVAGETQYF
d_call: TRBD1; clone_size: once; v_call: TRBV9; j_call: TRBJ1-1; cdr3_nt: TGTGCCAGCAGCCAGGGACAGGCGCAGACCAACCGCCGAGCTTTCTTT; cdr3_aa: CASSQGQAQTNRRAFF
d_call: .; clone_size: .; v_call: TRBV28; j_call: TRBJ1-2; cdr3_nt: TGTGCCAGCAGTTTCGGGGGTTCGAACACCTTC; cdr3_aa: CASSFGGSNTF
d_call: .; clone_size: .; v_call: TRBV9; j_call: TRBJ2-3; cdr3_nt: TGTGCCAGCAGCGTATCAGGGACTTCAGATACGCAGTATTTT; cdr3_aa: CASSVSGTSDTQYF
d_call: .; clone_size: .; v_call: TRBV12-3/TRBV12-4; j_call: TRBJ2-1; cdr3_nt: TGTGCCAGCAAAGGAGGTGAGCAGTTCTTC; cdr3_aa: CASKGGEQFF
d_call: .; clone_size: once; v_call: TRBV12-5; j_call: TRBJ2-1; cdr3_nt: TGTGCTAGTGGTTTGGTACGAAAGGCTCGGGTATCATCCTACAATGAGCAGTTCTTC; cdr3_aa: CASGLVRKARVSSYNEQFF
d_call: TRBD1; clone_size: once; v_call: TRBV18; j_call: TRBJ1-4; cdr3_nt: TGTGCCAGCTCACCAAGGGACAGGGGGCTAGGCGAGGAAAAACTGTTTTTT; cdr3_aa: CASSPRDRGLGEEKLFF